The 2 T cell receptor beta chains below come from one sample, sequenced in a study of T cells expressing NK-cell markers. TCRdb reprocessed the 5' RACE reads, keeping one entry per CDR3 protein, no DNA. The sample table sets out 350,000 to 500,000 distinct CDR3 sequences. The sequenced sample consisted of blood T cells: a sorted CD56 or NKG2C T cell subset, CD4+ or CD8+ T cells, or bulk PBMC T cells (not recorded which). All receptors come from a woman aged 18 to 75 in good health.

The rearrangement joins TRBV6-5 to TRBJ1-1. CDR1 MNHEY and CDR2 SVGAGI come from the germline V gene. The CDR3 spans 15 residues. The CDR3 protein is CASSYSPSLNTEAFF.

The CDR3 loop reads CSAAIPGGLNVYNEQFF. The chain couples TRBV20-1 to TRBJ2-1; the TCRdb D gene call, TRBD2, has no DNA to confirm it. Germline CDR1 and CDR2: DFQATT and SNEGSKA (reference sequence). The CDR3 totals 17 residues.